This T cell receptor (beta chain) emerged from a study of cytomegalovirus exposure and HLA in healthy donors. General study findings and limits: In vitro experiments confirmed that three CMV-associated chains were specific for CMV antigens.

Amplification used 60 Vbeta primers and 13 Jbeta primers. Sequenced by immunoSEQ multiplex PCR; TCRdb stores in-frame clones only, minus some. The repertoire has fewer than 250,000 clones, over 60% of them found once; the top ten carry around 1.9%. Comment on this clone: Its antigen is not identified.

CDR3 length equals 13 residues. Per germline, CDR1 SGHRS and CDR2 YFSETQ. Trimming removed 0 bases at V and 8 bases at J, with 9 bases between. This sequence was found in a male donor in good health and CMV-seronegative. Sequencing was done on a sample of PBMCs. The chain has TRBV5-1 and TRBJ2-1; D gene uncertain. The CDR3 loop reads CASSLDRFDEQFF. The CDR3 region has the DNA TGCGCCAGCAGCTTGGATCGGTTCGATGAGCAGTTCTTC.